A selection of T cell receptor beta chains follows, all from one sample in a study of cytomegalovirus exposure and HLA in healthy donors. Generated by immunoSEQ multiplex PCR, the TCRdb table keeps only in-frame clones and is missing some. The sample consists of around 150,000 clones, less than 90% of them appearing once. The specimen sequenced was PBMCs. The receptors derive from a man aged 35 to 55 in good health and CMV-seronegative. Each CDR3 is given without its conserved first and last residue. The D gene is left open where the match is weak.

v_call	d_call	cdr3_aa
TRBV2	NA	ASSDGPWRQY
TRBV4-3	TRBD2	ASSQDPGGETQY
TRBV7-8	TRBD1	ASSSRRQGRNNEQF
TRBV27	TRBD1	ASSSQGAGGEKLF
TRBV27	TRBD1	ASSFGQGAADTQY
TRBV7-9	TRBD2	ASSLGGGAIETQY
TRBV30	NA	AWSSGTQY
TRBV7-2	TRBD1	ASGDRASYEQY
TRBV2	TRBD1	ASMSGGYNEQF
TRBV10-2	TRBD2	ASSETGEGF
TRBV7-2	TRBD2	ASSLWTSGRAGYNEQF
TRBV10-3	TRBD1	ASAQGITEAF
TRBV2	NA	ASIRNREGTEAF
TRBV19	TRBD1	ASSDRGPGANVLT
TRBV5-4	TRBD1	ASSFGDRGYTGELF
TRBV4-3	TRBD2	ASSPSGTSVHNEQF
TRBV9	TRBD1	ASSPRTGRNEKLF
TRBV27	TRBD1	ASSSPTGVPEEQY
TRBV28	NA	ASSPPRGNYGYT
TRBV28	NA	ASRIRGEQY
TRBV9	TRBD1	ASSVVPGQGVDTQY
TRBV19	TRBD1	ASTGQGPDYGYT
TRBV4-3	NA	ASSQDVGYEQY
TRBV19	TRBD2	ASSIGGGADTQY
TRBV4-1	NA	ASSQDRVGGEQF
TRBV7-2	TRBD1	ASSLGDRGNTEAF
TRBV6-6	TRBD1	ASSRPRTGIDSPLH
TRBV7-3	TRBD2	ASSLGLSSGRAMEQF
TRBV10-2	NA	ASSKSVPGEQF
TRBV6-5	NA	ASSYNYEQY
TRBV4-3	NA	ASSQIAGDTEAF
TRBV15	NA	ATSGGLREKLF
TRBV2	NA	ASILLGADTQY
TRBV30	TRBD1	AWSDGPGTGGRAF
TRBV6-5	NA	ASSSGEKLF
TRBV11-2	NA	ASSLGVSGSSYEQY
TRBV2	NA	ASGGSLSSYNSPLH
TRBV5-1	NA	ASSLEGNWETDTQY
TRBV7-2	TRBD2	ASSLGGTSGGQVYEQY
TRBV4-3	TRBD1	ASSQEGTGHGYT
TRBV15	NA	ATSLFTVGEQY
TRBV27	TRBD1	ASSSLGQSNQPQH
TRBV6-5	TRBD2	ASSYWEGSLYEQY
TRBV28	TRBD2	ASNRGLAGHVVYEQF
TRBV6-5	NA	ASSYSTGDTGELF
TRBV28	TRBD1	ASSPQPGQGNYT
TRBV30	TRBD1	AWWTGDGYT